This T cell receptor beta chain is from a study of chemoradiotherapy in HPV16-positive cancers. Broader study findings: Better recurrence-free survival went with HPV-responsive T-cell expansion in HPV16-positive patients.

Clones were read by immunoSEQ multiplex PCR, and TCRdb kept only the in-frame ones, dropping some. This sample carries over 10,000 clones, approximately 73% of them seen once, and the ten largest clones take roughly 2%. Repertoires were sampled repeatedly during chemoradiotherapy. Germline CDR1 SSHAT, CDR2 FNYEAQ (reference sequence). The CDR3 has 13 amino acids. This clone appeared a single time. Its antigen is undetermined. One end of the junction fails to match germline, which may point to a read error. This clonotype was obtained from a human donor with HPV-associated anogenital cancer. The V call is TRBV7-7, the J call TRBJ2-2; D remains unclear. The material was obtained from a patient who underwent chemoradiotherapy. CDR3 DNA sequence: TGTGCTAGCAGCTTAGGTCGTCCCGGGGAGCTGTTTTTT. Protein: CASSLGRPGELFF.